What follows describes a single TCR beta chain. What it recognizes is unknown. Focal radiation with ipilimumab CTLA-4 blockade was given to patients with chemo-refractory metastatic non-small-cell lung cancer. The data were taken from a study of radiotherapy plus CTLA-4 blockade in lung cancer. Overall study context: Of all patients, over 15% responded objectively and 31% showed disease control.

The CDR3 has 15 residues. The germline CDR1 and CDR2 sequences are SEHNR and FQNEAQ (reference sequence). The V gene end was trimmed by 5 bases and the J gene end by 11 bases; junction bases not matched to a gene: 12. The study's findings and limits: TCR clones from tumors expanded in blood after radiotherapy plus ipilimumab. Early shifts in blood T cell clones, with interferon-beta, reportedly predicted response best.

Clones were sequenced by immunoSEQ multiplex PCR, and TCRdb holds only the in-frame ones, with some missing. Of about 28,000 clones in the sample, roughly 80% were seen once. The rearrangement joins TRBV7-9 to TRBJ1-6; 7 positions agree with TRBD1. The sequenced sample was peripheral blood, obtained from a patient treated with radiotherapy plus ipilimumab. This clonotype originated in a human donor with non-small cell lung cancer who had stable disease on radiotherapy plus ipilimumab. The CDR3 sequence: CASSPHDRVIPPLHF. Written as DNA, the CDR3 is TGTGCCAGCAGCCCCCACGACAGGGTGATTCCACCCCTCCACTTT.